This note documents a single T cell receptor beta chain sequence. Its cognate antigen is unknown. The record originates from a study of T cell responses to AZD1222 COVID-19 vaccine. Study-level findings and limits: All repertoire sampling was performed exclusively after the peak T cell response. With dominance at 160-218 and 743-854, vaccine-associated CD4 TCRs spanned spike. Spike-specific TCR breadth and depth rose after two AZD1222 doses. Just a handful of people given AZD1222 tested seropositive at baseline.

The data were produced by immunoSEQ multiplex PCR, yet TCRdb's version contains in-frame clones alone and is incomplete. Of roughly 190,000 clones in the sample, 92% were seen once. Germline V gene lookup returns CDR1 SEHNR and CDR2 FQNEAQ (reference sequence). The CDR3 is 15 amino acids. V was clipped by 6 bases and J by 0 bases; unmatched bases: 4. Sequencing used peripheral blood, obtained on day 0 of AZD1222 vaccination. The V gene is TRBV7-9, the J gene TRBJ2-3; 9 nucleotides agree with TRBD1. This clonotype originated in an adult in good health. The CDR3 loop reads CASRPDRGSTDTQYF. CDR3 nucleotides: TGTGCCAGCAGACCGGACAGGGGCAGCACAGATACGCAGTATTTT.